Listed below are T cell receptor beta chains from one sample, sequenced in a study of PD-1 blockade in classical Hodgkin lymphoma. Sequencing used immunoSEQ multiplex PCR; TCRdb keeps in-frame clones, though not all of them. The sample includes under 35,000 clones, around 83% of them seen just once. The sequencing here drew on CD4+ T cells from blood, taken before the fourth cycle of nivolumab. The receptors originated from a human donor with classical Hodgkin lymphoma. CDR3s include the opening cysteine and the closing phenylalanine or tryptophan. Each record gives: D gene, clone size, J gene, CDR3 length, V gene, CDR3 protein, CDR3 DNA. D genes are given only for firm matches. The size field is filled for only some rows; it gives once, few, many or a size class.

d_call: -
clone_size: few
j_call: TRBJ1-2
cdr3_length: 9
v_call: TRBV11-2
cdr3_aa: CASTDYYTF
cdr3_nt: TGTGCCAGCACCGACTACTACACCTTC

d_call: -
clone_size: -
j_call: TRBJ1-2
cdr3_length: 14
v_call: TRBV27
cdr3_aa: CASSLSDSRYGYTF
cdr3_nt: TGTGCCAGCAGTTTATCGGACAGCCGCTATGGCTACACCTTC

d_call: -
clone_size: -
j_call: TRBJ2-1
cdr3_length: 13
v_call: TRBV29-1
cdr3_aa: CSVAQGTANEQFF
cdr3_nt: TGCAGCGTTGCGCAGGGAACCGCTAATGAGCAGTTCTTC

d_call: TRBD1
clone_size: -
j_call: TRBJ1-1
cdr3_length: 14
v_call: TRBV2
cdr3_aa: CASRDRGRETEAFF
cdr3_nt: TGTGCCAGCAGAGACAGGGGGAGAGAGACTGAAGCTTTCTTT

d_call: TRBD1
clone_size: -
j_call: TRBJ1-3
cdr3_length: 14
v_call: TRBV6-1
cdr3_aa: CASRDRAYGNTIYF
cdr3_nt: TGTGCCAGCAGAGACAGGGCTTATGGAAACACCATATATTTT

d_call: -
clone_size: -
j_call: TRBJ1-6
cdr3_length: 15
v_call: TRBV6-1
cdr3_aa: CASSGLGGMNPPLHF
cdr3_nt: TGTGCCAGCAGTGGGTTGGGAGGGATGAATCCACCCCTCCACTTT

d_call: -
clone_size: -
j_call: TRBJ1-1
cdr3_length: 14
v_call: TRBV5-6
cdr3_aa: CASSFIFSNTEAFF
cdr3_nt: TGTGCCAGCAGCTTTATCTTCAGTAACACTGAAGCTTTCTTT

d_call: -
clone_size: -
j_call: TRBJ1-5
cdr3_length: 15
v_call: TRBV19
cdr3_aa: CASSTPGRDNQPQHF
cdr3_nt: TGTGCCAGTAGTACCCCTGGGAGGGACAATCAGCCCCAGCATTTT

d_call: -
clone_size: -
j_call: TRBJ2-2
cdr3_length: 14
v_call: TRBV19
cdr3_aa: CASRRGTNTGELFF
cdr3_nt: TGTGCCAGTAGAAGGGGGACTAACACCGGGGAGCTGTTTTTT

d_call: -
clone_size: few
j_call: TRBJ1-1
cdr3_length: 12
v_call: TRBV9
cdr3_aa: CASSVSLGGAFF
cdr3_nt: TGTGCCAGCAGCGTATCTCTAGGAGGAGCTTTCTTT

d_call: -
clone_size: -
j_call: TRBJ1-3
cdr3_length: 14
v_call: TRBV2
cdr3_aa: CASSQGGSGNTIYF
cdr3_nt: TGTGCCAGCAGTCAAGGGGGCTCTGGAAACACCATATATTTT

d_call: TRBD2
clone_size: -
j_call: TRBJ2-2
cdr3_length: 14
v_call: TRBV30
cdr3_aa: CAWKRRGGTGELFF
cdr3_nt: TGTGCCTGGAAACGGCGGGGGGGCACCGGGGAGCTGTTTTTT

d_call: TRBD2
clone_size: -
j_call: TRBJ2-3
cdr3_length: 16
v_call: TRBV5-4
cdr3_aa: CASSLNGGRGADTQYF
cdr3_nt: TGTGCCAGCAGCTTGAACGGCGGGAGAGGGGCAGATACGCAGTATTTT

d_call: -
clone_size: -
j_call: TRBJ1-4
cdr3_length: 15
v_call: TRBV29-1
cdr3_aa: CSVEDPRGAREKLFF
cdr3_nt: TGCAGCGTTGAAGACCCCCGGGGGGCGCGAGAAAAACTGTTTTTT

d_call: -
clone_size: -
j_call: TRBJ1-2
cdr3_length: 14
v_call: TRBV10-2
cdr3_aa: CASSGQLLNYGYTF
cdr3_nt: TGCGCCAGCAGCGGACAGCTGCTGAACTATGGCTACACCTTC

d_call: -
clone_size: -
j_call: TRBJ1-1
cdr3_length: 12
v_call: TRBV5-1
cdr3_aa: CASSTGRTEAFF
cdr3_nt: TGCGCCAGCAGCACCGGGAGGACTGAAGCTTTCTTT

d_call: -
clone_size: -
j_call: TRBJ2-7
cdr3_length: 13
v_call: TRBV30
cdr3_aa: CAWSRGDLYEQYF
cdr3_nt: TGTGCCTGGAGTCGGGGTGATTTGTACGAGCAGTACTTC

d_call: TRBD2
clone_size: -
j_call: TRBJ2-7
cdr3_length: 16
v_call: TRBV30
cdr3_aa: CAWSVVRLAATYEQYF
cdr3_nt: TGTGCCTGGAGTGTAGTAAGGCTAGCGGCTACCTACGAGCAGTACTTC

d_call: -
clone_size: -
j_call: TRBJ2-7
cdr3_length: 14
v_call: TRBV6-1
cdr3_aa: CASSPRGAPYEQYF
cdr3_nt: TGTGCCAGCAGCCCGAGAGGGGCGCCCTACGAGCAGTACTTC

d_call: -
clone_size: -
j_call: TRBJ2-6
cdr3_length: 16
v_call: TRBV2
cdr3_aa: CASSAGGYSGANVLTF
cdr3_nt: TGTGCCAGCAGTGCTGGGGGCTACTCTGGGGCCAACGTCCTGACTTTC

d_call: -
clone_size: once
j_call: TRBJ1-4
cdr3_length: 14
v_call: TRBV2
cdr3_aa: CATATRGKNEKLFF
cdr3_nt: TGTGCCACCGCTACTCGGGGAAAAAATGAAAAACTGTTTTTT

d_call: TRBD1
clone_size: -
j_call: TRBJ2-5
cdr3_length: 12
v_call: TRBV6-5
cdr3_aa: CASSSGQGTQYF
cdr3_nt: TGTGCCAGCAGTTCGGGACAGGGGACCCAGTACTTC

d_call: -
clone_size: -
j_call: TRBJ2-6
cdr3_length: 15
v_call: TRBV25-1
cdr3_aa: CASSEHSSGANVLTF
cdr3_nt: TGTGCCAGCAGTGAACACAGCTCTGGGGCCAACGTCCTGACTTTC

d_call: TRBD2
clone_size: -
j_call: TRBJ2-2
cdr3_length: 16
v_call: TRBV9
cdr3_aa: CASNLAGGPSSGELFF
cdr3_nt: TGTGCCAGCAACCTAGCGGGAGGGCCATCATCGGGGGAGCTGTTTTTT

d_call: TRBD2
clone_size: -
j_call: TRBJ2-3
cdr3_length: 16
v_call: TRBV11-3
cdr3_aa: CASSPGTSGSTDTQYF
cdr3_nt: TGTGCCAGCAGCCCGGGGACTAGCGGGAGCACAGATACGCAGTATTTT

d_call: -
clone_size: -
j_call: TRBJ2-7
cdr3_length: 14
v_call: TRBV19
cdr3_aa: CASRREIGTYEQYF
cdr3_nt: TGTGCCAGTAGGAGAGAGATCGGAACCTACGAGCAGTACTTC

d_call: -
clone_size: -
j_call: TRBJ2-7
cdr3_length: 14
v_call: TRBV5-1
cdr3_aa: CASSLSTVSYEQYF
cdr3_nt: TGCGCCAGCAGCTTGTCGACGGTCTCCTACGAGCAGTACTTC

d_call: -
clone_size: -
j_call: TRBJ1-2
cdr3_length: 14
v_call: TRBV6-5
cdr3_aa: CASSYSDGGYGYTF
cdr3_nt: TGTGCCAGCAGTTATTCGGATGGGGGCTATGGCTACACCTTC

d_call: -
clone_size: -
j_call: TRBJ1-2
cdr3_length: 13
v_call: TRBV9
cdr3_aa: CASTPEGVYGYTF
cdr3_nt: TGTGCCAGCACCCCAGAGGGCGTCTATGGCTACACCTTC

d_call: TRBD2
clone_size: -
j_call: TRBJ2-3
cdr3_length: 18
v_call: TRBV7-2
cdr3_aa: CASSYSRLAGGPTDTQYF
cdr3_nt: TGTGCCAGCAGCTACTCAAGACTAGCGGGAGGGCCGACAGATACGCAGTATTTT

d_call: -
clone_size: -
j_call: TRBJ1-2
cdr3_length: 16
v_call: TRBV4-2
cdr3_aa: CASSTRWDGSNYGYTF
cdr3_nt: TGTGCCAGCAGTACTCGTTGGGATGGATCTAACTATGGCTACACCTTC

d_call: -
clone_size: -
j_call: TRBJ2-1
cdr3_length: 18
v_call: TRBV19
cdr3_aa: CASSIALWKGMRDNEQFF
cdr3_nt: TGTGCCAGTAGTATCGCCCTCTGGAAAGGGATGAGGGACAATGAGCAGTTCTTC

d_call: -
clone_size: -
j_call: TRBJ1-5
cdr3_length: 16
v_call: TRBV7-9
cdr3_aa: CASSLSGTYSNQPQHF
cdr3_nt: TGTGCCAGCAGCTTATCCGGGACCTACTCCAATCAGCCCCAGCATTTT

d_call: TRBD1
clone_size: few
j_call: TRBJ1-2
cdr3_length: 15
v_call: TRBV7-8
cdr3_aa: CASSLGTGPGYGYTF
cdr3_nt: TGTGCCAGCAGCTTGGGGACAGGGCCTGGGTATGGCTACACCTTC

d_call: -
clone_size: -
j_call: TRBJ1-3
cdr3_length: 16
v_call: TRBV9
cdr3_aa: CASSVGLLSSGNTIYF
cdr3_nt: TGTGCCAGCAGCGTCGGGCTACTCAGCTCTGGAAACACCATATATTTT

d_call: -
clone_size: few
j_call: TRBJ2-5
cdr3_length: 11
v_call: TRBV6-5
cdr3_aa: CASSYMETQYF
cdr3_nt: TGTGCCAGCAGTTACATGGAGACCCAGTACTTC

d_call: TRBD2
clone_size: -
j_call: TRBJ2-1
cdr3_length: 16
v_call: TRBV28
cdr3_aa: CASSLPTSGRYNEQFF
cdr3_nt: TGTGCCAGCAGTTTGCCAACTAGCGGACGATACAATGAGCAGTTCTTC

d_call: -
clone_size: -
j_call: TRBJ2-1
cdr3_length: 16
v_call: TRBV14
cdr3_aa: CASSQDGGSSYNEQFF
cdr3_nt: TGTGCCAGCAGCCAAGATGGGGGGAGCTCCTACAATGAGCAGTTCTTC

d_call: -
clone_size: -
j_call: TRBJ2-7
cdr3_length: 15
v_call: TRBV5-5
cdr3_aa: CASSPGLRRDYEQYF
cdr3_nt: TGTGCCAGCAGCCCCGGGCTCCGGAGGGACTACGAGCAGTACTTC

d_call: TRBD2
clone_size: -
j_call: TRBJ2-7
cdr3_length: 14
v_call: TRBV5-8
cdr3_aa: CASSGDGGVYEQYF
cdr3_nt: TGTGCCAGCAGCGGGGACGGGGGGGTCTACGAGCAGTACTTC

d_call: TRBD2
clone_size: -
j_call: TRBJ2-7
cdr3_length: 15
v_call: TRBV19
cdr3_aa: CASGNGELAGERLYF
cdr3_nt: TGTGCCAGTGGAAACGGGGAACTAGCGGGAGAACGGCTTTACTTC

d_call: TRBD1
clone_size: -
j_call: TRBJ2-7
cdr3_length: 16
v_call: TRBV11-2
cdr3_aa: CASSLVGTVKGREQYF
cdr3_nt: TGTGCCAGCAGCTTAGTTGGGACAGTCAAAGGGCGCGAGCAGTACTTC

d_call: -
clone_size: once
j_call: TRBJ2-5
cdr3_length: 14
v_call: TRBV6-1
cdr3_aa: CASSRGDGVETQYF
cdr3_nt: TGTGCCAGCAGTAGGGGCGACGGGGTAGAGACCCAGTACTTC

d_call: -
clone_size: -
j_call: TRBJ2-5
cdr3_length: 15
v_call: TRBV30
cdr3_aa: CAWSRLDSIQETQYF
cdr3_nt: TGTGCCTGGAGTCGGCTGGACAGTATCCAAGAGACCCAGTACTTC

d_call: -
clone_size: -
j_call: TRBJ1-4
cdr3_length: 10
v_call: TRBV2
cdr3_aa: CGRLNEKLFF
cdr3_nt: TGCGGACGTTTAAATGAAAAACTGTTTTTT

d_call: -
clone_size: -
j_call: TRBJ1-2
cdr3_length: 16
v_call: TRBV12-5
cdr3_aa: CASGLVLVGANYGYTF
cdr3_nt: TGTGCTAGTGGTTTAGTTTTAGTCGGAGCTAACTATGGCTACACCTTC

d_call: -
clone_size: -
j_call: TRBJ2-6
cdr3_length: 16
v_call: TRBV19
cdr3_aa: CASSILGVSGANVLTF
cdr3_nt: TGTGCCAGTAGTATTCTAGGAGTCTCTGGGGCCAACGTCCTGACTTTC

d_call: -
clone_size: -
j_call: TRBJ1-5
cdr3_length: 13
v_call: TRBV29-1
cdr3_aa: CSVAENSNQPQHF
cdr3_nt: TGCAGCGTTGCAGAAAATAGCAATCAGCCCCAGCATTTT

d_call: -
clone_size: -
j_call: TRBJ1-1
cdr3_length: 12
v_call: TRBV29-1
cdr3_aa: CSVALMNTEAFF
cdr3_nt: TGCAGCGTTGCGCTCATGAACACTGAAGCTTTCTTT

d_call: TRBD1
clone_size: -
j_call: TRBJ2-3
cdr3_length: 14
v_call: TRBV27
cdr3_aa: CASRENRGVDTQYF
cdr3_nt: TGTGCCAGCAGGGAGAACAGGGGGGTCGATACGCAGTATTTT